The T cell receptor beta chain described here comes from a study of identical twins. Study results and limitations: Models, which agreed with sharing between unrelated individuals, nonetheless underestimated the out-of-frame TCR alpha sharing seen in monozygotic twins. While abundant cord blood beta clonotypes carried fewer insertions, memory repertoires showed no such pattern.

Worth noting for this clonotype: Its cognate antigen is unknown.

This CDR3 has 15 residues. Trimming left V 2 bases short and J 0 bases short, with 9 bases between. Germline V gives CDR1 MNHEY, CDR2 SVGAGI. cDNA carried unique molecular identifiers, and a universal primer site was added by template switching. A single record per CDR3 protein comes from TCRdb applying MiXCR to the 5' RACE reads. Counted here are about 700,000 distinct CDR3 sequences, 8.6% occurring once; the ten biggest clones make up 0.75% to 1%. These data were also reused for a study on yellow fever vaccine responses in identical twins.

This TCR was sampled from a young woman in good health. Material: PBMCs. The J gene is TRBJ2-3, the V gene TRBV6-5, with D possibly being TRBD1 (5 bases). CDR3 protein: CASSYARGSTDTQYF. CDR3 in DNA: TGTGCCAGCAGTTACGCAAGGGGCAGCACAGATACGCAGTATTTT.